These 10 T cell receptor beta chains came from one sample sequenced in a study of monozygotic twins with inflammatory bowel disease. TCRdb re-analyzed the 5' RACE reads; it lists each CDR3 protein once, without DNA. Its table records 140,000 to 150,000 distinct CDR3 sequences. The sequenced material came from blood. These receptors all stem from a human donor with ulcerative colitis or Crohn's disease, or a healthy co-twin of an affected twin (not recorded which).

The V and J genes are TRBV5-1 and TRBJ2-7. The CDR3 covers 14 residues. Germline loops: CDR1 SGHRS, CDR2 YFSETQ. The CDR3 loop is CASSLTLPPYEQYF.

The V call is TRBV4-2, the J call TRBJ2-5; TCRdb's D call of TRBD1 is untestable without DNA. The CDR3 contains 18 residues. Germline V gives CDR1 LGHNA, CDR2 YNFKEQ. The CDR3 sequence is CASSQDRTGAPSLKTQYF.

V is TRBV5-4 and J is TRBJ2-7; TCRdb's assignment of TRBD1 cannot be checked, as there is no DNA. Per germline, CDR1 SGHNT and CDR2 YYREEE (reference sequence). This CDR3 has 15 residues. The CDR3 sequence: CASSNRRGLAYEQYF.

J is TRBJ2-1 and V is TRBV5-1; TCRdb names TRBD2, which stays unverified in the absence of DNA. Germline V gives CDR1 SGHRS, CDR2 YFSETQ. There are 15 residues in the CDR3. CDR3 region: CASSPGLASYNEQFF.

The rearrangement uses TRBV7-2 and TRBJ1-3; TCRdb selects TRBD1, and the lack of DNA leaves this call unchecked. Germline CDR1 is SGHTA and CDR2 is FQGNSA. CDR3 size: 17 residues. The CDR3 protein is CASSPPDRGRSGNTIYF.

This chain links TRBV5-6 with TRBJ2-1. The CDR3 contains 15 residues. Germline V gene data show CDR1 as SGHDT and CDR2 as YYEEEE. CDR3: CASSSGRVLYNEQFF.

This chain joins TRBV5-1 and TRBJ2-5. Germline CDR1 and CDR2: SGHRS and YFSETQ. The CDR3 sequence is 13 residues long. CDR3 loop: CASSLLFQETQYF.

The chain is built from TRBV24-1 and TRBJ1-2; the D call of TRBD1 rests on TCRdb alone, since no DNA is present to check it. Germline V gene sequence: CDR1 KGHDR, CDR2 SFDVKD. The length of the CDR3 is 13 residues. The CDR3 here is CATSGTGSGGYTF.

The chain employs TRBV6-5 and TRBJ1-2; TCRdb's D call, TRBD1, is unchecked because there is no DNA. The CDR3 extends over 14 amino acids. Per the germline V gene, CDR1 is MNHEY and CDR2 is SVGAGI. The CDR3 sequence is CASSYTGGSYGYTF.

The chain employs TRBV20-1 and TRBJ1-2; the D gene TCRdb calls, TRBD1, cannot be checked with no DNA. Germline values: CDR1 DFQATT, CDR2 SNEGSKA (reference sequence). The CDR3 sequence is 15 residues long. The CDR3 loop is CSASPRLGDNYGYTF.